This T cell receptor (beta chain) was retrieved from a study of T cells in localized non-small cell lung cancer. Overall study results and limits: Maximal T cell clonality occurred in uninvolved adjacent lung, with tumor ranking below it. Heterogeneity within the tumor remains possible, as just one region underwent sequencing.

CDR1 and CDR2 from the germline V gene are SGHTA and FQGNSA. The V end was cut by 5 bases, the J end by 7 bases, with 9 bases between. CDR3 size: 11 residues. Data came from immunoSEQ multiplex PCR; TCRdb stores just in-frame clones and leaves some out. The sample records 130,000 or so clones, around 92% being singletons. A few counts support this clone. The antigen is not known. This specimen was peripheral blood, taken before any cancer treatment. The V gene is TRBV7-2, the J gene TRBJ2-7, with unresolved D. This TCR derives from a female donor over 55 with stage I lung adenocarcinoma. Here the CDR3 reads CASSVDSEQYF. The CDR3 DNA follows: TGTGCCAGCAGCGTCGATTCGGAGCAGTACTTC.